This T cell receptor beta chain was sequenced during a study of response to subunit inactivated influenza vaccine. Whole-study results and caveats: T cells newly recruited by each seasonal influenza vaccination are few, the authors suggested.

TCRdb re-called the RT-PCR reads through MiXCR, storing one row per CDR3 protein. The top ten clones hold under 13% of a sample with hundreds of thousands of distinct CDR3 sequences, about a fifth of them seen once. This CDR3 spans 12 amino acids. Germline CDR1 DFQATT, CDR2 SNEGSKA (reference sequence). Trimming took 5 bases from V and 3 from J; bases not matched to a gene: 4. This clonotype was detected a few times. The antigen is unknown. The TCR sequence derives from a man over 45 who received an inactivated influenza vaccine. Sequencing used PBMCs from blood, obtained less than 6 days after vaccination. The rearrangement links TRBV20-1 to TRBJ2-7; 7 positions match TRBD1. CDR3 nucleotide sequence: TGCAGTGCTGGACAGGAAAACTACGAGCAGTACTTC. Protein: CSAGQENYEQYF.